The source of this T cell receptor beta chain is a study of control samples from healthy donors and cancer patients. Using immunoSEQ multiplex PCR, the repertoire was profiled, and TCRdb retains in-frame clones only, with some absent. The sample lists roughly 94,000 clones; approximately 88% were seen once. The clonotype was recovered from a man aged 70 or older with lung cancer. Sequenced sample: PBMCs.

The CDR3 DNA reads as TGTGCCAGCAGCCGCCAGGGGGCGAGCAATCAGCCCCAGCATTTT. This gives the protein CASSRQGASNQPQHF. This rearrangement joins TRBV7-2 to TRBJ1-5; 8 nucleotides agree with TRBD1. Germline CDR1 and CDR2: SGHTA and FQGNSA. V lost 5 bases to trimming and J lost 1 base; unmatched junction nucleotides: 4. The CDR3 consists of 15 residues.